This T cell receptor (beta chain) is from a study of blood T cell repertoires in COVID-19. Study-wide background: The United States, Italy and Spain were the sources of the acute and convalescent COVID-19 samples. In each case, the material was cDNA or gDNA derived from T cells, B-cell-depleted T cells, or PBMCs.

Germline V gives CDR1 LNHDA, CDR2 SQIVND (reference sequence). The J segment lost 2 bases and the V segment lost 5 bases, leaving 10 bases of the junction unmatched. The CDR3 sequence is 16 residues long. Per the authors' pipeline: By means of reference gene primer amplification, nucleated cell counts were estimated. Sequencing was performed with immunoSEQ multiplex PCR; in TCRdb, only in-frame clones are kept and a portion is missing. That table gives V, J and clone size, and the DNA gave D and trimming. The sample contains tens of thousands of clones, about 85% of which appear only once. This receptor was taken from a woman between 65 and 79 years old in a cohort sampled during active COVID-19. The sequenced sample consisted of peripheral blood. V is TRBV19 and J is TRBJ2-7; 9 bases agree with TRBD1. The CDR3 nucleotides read TGTGCCAGTAGTGCCCCCGGGACAGGGTCTCCCTACGAGCAGTACTTC. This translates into CASSAPGTGSPYEQYF.